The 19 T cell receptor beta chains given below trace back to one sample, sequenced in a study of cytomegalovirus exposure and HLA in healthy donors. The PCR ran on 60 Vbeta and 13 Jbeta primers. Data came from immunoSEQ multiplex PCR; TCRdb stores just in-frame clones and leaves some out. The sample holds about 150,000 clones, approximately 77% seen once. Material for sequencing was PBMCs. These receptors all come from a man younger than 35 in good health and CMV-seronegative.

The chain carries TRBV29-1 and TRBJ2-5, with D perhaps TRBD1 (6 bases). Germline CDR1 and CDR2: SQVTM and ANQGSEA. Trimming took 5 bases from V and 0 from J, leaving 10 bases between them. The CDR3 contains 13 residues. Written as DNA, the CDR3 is TGCAGCGTTTTGACAGGACACCAAGAGACCCAGTACTTC. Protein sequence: CSVLTGHQETQYF.

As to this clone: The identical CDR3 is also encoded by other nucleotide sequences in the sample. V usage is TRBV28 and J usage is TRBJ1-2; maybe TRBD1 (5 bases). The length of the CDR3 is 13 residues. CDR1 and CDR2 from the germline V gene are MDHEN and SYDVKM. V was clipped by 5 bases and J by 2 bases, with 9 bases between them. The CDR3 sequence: CASSPGGNYGYTF. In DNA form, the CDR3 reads TGTGCCAGCAGTCCGGGGGGAAACTATGGCTACACCTTC.

The CDR3 nucleotides are TGTGCCAGCAGTCTACAGGGGGCCGGCGGGGAGCAGTACTTC. It translates to CASSLQGAGGEQYF. The gene calls are TRBV28 and TRBJ2-7; 9 bases map to TRBD1. Looked up from germline, CDR1 is MDHEN and CDR2 is SYDVKM. The V segment lost 5 bases and the J segment 7 bases; nucleotides outside the gene matches: 9. This CDR3 comprises 14 residues.

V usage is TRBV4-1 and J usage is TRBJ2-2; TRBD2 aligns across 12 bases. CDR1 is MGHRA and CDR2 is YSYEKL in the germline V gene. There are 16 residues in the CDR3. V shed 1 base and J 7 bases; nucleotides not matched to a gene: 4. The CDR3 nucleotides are TGCGCCAGCAGCCAAGCTCTAGCGGGAGGGGACGGGGAGCTGTTTTTT. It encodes CASSQALAGGDGELFF.

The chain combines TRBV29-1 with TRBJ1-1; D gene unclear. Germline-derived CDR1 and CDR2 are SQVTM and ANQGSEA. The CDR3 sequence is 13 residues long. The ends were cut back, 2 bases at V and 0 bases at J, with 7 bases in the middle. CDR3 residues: CSVENGLNTEAFF. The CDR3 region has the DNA TGCAGCGTTGAAAACGGTTTGAACACTGAAGCTTTCTTT.

CDR3 amino acids: CASSLTGGTEQFF. The DNA of the CDR3 is TGTGCCAGCAGTTTGACAGGGGGCACTGAGCAGTTCTTC. J is TRBJ2-1 and V is TRBV6-1; TRBD1 aligns across 10 bases. CDR1 MNHNS and CDR2 SASEGT come from the germline V gene. The CDR3 totals 13 residues. V lost 5 bases and J lost 9; bases outside the gene matches: 4.

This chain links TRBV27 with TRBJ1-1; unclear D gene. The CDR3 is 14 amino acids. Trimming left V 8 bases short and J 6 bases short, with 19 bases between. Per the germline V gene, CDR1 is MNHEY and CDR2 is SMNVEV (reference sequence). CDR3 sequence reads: CASARVDRSAEAFF. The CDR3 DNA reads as TGTGCCAGCGCGAGGGTAGATCGGTCGGCTGAAGCTTTCTTT.

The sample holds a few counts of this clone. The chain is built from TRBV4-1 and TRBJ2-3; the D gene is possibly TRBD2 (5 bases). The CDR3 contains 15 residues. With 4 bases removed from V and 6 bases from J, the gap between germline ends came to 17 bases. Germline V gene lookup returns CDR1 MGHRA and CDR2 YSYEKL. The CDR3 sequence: CASSRGRWEKDTQYF. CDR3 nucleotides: TGCGCCAGCAGCCGTGGCAGGTGGGAGAAGGATACGCAGTATTTT.

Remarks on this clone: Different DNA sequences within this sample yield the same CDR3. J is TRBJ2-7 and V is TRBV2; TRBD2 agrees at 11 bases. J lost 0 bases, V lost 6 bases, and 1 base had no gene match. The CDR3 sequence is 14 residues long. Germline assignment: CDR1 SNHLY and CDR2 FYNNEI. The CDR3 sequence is CASRGLAGSYEQYF. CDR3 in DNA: TGTGCCAGCAGAGGACTAGCGGGCTCCTACGAGCAGTACTTC.

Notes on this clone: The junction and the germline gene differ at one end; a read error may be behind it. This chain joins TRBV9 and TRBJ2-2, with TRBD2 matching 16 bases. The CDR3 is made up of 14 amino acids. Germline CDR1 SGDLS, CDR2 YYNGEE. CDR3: CASSLGTSGGGLFF. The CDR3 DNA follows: TGTGCCAGCAGCCTCGGGACTAGCGGGGGGGGGCTGTTTTTT.

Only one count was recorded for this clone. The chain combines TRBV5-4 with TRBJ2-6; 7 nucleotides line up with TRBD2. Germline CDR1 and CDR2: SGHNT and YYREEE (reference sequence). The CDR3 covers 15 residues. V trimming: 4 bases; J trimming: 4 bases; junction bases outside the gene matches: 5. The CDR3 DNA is TGTGCCAGCAGCACGGGAGGTTGGGGGGCCAACGTCCTGACTTTC. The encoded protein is CASSTGGWGANVLTF.

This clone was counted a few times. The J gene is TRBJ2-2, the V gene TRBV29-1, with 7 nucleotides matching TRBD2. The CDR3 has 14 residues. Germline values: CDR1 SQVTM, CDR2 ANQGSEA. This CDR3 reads CTPGREWYTGELFF. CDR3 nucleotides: TGCACCCCTGGGCGGGAGTGGTACACCGGGGAGCTGTTTTTT.

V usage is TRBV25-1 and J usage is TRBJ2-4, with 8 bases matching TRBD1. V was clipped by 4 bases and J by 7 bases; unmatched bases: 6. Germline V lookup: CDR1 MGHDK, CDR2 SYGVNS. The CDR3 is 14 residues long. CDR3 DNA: TGTGCCAGCAGTGCGACAGGGGTAAGGAACATTCAGTACTTC. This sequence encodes CASSATGVRNIQYF.

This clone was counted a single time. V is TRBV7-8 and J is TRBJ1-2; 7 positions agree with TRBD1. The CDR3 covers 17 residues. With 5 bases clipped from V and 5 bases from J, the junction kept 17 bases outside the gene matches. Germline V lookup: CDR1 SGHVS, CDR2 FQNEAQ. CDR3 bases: TGTGCCAGCAGCCGCGTTCAAAGGGGGCACCGCACGTATGGCTACACCTTC. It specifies CASSRVQRGHRTYGYTF.

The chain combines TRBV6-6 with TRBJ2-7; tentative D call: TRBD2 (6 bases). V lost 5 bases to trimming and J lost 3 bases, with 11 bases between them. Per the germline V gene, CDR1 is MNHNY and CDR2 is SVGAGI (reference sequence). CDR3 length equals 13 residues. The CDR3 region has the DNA TGTGCCAGCAGTGGCGGGACGGACTACGAGCAGTACTTC. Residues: CASSGGTDYEQYF.

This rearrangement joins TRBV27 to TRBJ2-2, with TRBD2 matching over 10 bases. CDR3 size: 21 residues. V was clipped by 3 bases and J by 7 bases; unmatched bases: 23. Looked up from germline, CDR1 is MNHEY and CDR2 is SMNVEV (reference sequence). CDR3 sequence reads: CASSLNRVAARLAGVIGELFF. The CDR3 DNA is TGTGCCAGCAGTTTGAACCGGGTCGCCGCCCGGCTAGCGGGAGTGATCGGGGAGCTGTTTTTT.

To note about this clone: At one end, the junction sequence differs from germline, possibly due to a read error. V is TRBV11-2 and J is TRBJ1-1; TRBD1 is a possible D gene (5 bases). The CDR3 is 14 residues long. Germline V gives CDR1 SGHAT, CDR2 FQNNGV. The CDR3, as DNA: TGTGCCGGCAGCTTAGGGTATAGGGGAACTGAAGCTTTCTTT. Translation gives CAGSLGYRGTEAFF.

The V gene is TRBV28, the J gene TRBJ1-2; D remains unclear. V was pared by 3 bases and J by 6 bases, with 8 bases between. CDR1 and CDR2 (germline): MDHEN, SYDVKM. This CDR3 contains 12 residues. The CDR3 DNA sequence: TGTGCCAGCAGTTTTGGCCGGGATGGCTACACCTTC. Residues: CASSFGRDGYTF.

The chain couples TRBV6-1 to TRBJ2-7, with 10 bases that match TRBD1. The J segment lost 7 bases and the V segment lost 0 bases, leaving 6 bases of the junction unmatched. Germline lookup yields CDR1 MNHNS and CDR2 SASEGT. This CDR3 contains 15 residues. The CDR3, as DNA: TGTGCCAGCAGTGAAGCTACGACAGGGGGCTGGGAGCAGTACTTC. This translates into CASSEATTGGWEQYF.